What follows are 15 T cell receptor beta chains derived from one specimen sequenced in a study of blood T cells in healthy people across ages. A sample-barcoded 5' primer and a J-beta primer mix were used in a second PCR of roughly 7 to 11 cycles. TCRdb reprocessed the 5' RACE reads via MiXCR and lists one record per CDR3 protein. The profile covers roughly 2 million distinct CDR3 sequences, with roughly 52% appearing a single time and less than 2.5% taken by the ten largest. Input material: blood. The receptors come from a woman aged 40 to 49 in good health.

The chain joins TRBV3-1 to TRBJ1-6; D gene ambiguous. Germline CDR1 is LGHDT and CDR2 is YNNKEL (reference sequence). V lost 2 bases and J lost 0, with 14 bases in between. The CDR3 loop spans 18 amino acids. The CDR3 nucleotides read TGTGCCAGCAGCCAAAGTCCCCGTGGTATCTCCTATAATTCACCCCTCCACTTT. Its protein product is CASSQSPRGISYNSPLHF.

The V and J genes are TRBV4-3 and TRBJ2-1; tentative D call: TRBD2 (6 bases). V lost 3 bases, J lost 8 bases, and 17 bases lay in between. Germline V gives CDR1 LGHNA, CDR2 YSLEER. CDR3 size: 15 residues. The CDR3 sequence is CASSQGTGPLDEQFF. The CDR3 nucleotides are TGCGCCAGCAGCCAGGGGACTGGCCCCTTAGATGAGCAGTTCTTC.

The chain employs TRBV11-2 and TRBJ1-1; 9 nucleotides agree with TRBD1. Germline CDR1 reads SGHAT; CDR2 reads FQNNGV. This CDR3 region has 15 residues. The junction had 5 bases not matched to a gene; V was cut back by 6 bases and J by 0 bases. CDR3 sequence: CASREQGALNTEAFF. Written as DNA, the CDR3 is TGTGCCAGCAGGGAACAGGGGGCCCTGAACACTGAAGCTTTCTTT.

This clonotype was seen a handful of times. The J gene is TRBJ2-5, the V gene TRBV27; the D is unclear. CDR3 length equals 14 residues. V dropped 0 bases and J dropped 5 bases, with 10 bases sitting between them. The germline V gene has CDR1 MNHEY and CDR2 SMNVEV (reference sequence). The CDR3 region has the DNA TGTGCCAGCAGTTTATCACTCTCCACCGAGACCCAGTACTTC. Translation: CASSLSLSTETQYF.

This clonotype appeared a few times. The J gene is TRBJ2-2, the V gene TRBV7-9; a possible D gene is TRBD1 (5 bases). Germline V gene lookup returns CDR1 SEHNR and CDR2 FQNEAQ (reference sequence). V was cut by 6 bases and J by 5 bases, with 10 bases left in between. The CDR3 loop spans 13 amino acids. The CDR3 DNA reads as TGTGCCAGCAGTCTGACAGCGACCGGGGAGCTGTTTTTT. Amino acid sequence: CASSLTATGELFF.

V usage is TRBV3-1 and J usage is TRBJ1-1; 10 bases are shared with TRBD1. The CDR3 runs to 17 residues. V was pared by 5 bases and J by 4 bases, with 13 bases of the junction left unmatched. The germline V gene has CDR1 LGHDT and CDR2 YNNKEL (reference sequence). CDR3 residues: CASSAETGGWWGTEAFF. In nucleotides, the CDR3 is TGTGCCAGCAGCGCCGAGACAGGGGGCTGGTGGGGCACTGAAGCTTTCTTT.

This clonotype was detected only a few times. The chain uses TRBV7-9 and TRBJ2-5; D remains ambiguous. Trimming pared 3 bases from V and 3 bases from J, leaving 11 bases between. This CDR3 comprises 14 residues. Germline loops: CDR1 SEHNR, CDR2 FQNEAQ (reference sequence). CDR3 nucleotides: TGTGCCAGCAGCTTTTCCGCAGCGAAAGAGACCCAGTACTTC. This translates into CASSFSAAKETQYF.

CDR3 loop: CASSLSGSGGTYTDTQYF. CDR3 nucleotides: TGTGCCAGCAGCTTAAGTGGGAGCGGGGGGACATACACAGATACGCAGTATTTT. The rearrangement joins TRBV7-2 to TRBJ2-3, with 9 positions matching TRBD2. The length of the CDR3 is 18 residues. V dropped 2 bases and J dropped 2; count of bases not matched to a gene: 11. The germline V gene has CDR1 SGHTA and CDR2 FQGNSA.

The chain combines TRBV18 with TRBJ2-3, with TRBD2 matching 7 bases. The germline V gene has CDR1 KGHSH and CDR2 LQKENI. J was trimmed by 14 bases and V by 8 bases; bases with no gene match: 10. The CDR3 length is 11 residues. CDR3 residues: CASTNSGSPYF. CDR3 nucleotides: TGTGCCAGCACCAATAGCGGGTCTCCGTATTTT.

The V call is TRBV12-3 or TRBV12-4, the J call TRBJ2-3; 11 nucleotides line up with TRBD1. V trimming: 5 bases; J trimming: 3 bases; junction bases outside the gene matches: 13. This CDR3 is 18 amino acids long. CDR3 protein: CASSLRTGGLVITDTQYF. The CDR3, as DNA: TGTGCCAGCAGTCTCAGGACAGGGGGCCTTGTTATTACAGATACGCAGTATTTT.

The chain has TRBV7-2 and TRBJ2-7; TRBD2 matches 8 bases. The CDR3 is made up of 16 amino acids. The germline V gene encodes CDR1 SGHTA and CDR2 FQGNSA. Unmatched junction bases numbered 18, after V lost 7 bases and J lost 7 bases. The CDR3 nucleotides read TGTGCCAGCATCCCCGGGGGGGCAGGCGGGTATTGGGAGCAGTACTTC. It codes for CASIPGGAGGYWEQYF.

The chain uses TRBV6-5 and TRBJ1-5, with D uncertain. The CDR3 runs to 14 residues. Germline V CDR1 and CDR2: MNHEY, SVGAGI. V was pared by 7 bases and J by 2 bases, with 12 bases between. CDR3 residues: CASNILRGNQPQHF. The CDR3 coding sequence is TGTGCCAGCAACATCCTAAGGGGCAATCAGCCCCAGCATTTT.

The chain combines TRBV4-2 with TRBJ2-2; 9 bases agree with TRBD2. Trimming removed 4 bases from V and 2 bases from J; junction bases left unmatched: 2. CDR3 size: 15 residues. Germline loops: CDR1 LGHNA, CDR2 YNFKEQ. CDR3 residues: CASSRLAANTGELFF. Written as DNA, the CDR3 is TGTGCCAGCAGCCGACTAGCGGCTAACACCGGGGAGCTGTTTTTT.

The chain recombines TRBV28 with TRBJ2-7, with D uncertain. V was pared by 6 bases and J by 2 bases, with 11 bases between. Germline-derived CDR1 and CDR2 are MDHEN and SYDVKM. The CDR3 has 13 amino acids. DNA for the CDR3: TGTGCCAGCAGAGGTGTTAAAGCCTACGAGCAGTACTTC. Protein: CASRGVKAYEQYF.

This sequence joins TRBV4-3 and TRBJ1-2; tentatively, D is TRBD1 (5 bases). There are 14 residues in the CDR3. V lost 4 bases and J lost 3, with 12 bases in between. From germline, CDR1 is LGHNA and CDR2 YSLEER. The CDR3 protein is CASSRTTRDYGYTF. The DNA for the CDR3 is TGCGCCAGCAGCCGGACAACAAGAGACTATGGCTACACCTTC.